The 2 T cell receptor beta chains below were found in one sample sequenced in a study of early T cells in non-severe SARS-CoV-2 infection (dated by TCRdb to 2020 to 2023). The protocol used for the library was 5' RACE. The reads were generated on a NextSeq 500. TCRdb reprocessing: public reads trimmed at Q25 with fastp, clones called with MiXCR, in-frame beta chains kept. Records with the same CDR3 protein are collapsed into one entry carrying the most frequent genes and DNA. For this sample the table gives more than 95,000 distinct CDR3 sequences, of which about 15% were detected only once. Together, the top ten hold 1.3% of the sample. The source material was whole blood. Receptors were obtained from an adult who was a healthcare worker with PCR-confirmed SARS-CoV-2 infection or an uninfected control (not recorded which).

J is TRBJ2-3 and V is TRBV20-1, with D tentatively TRBD1 (7 bases). CDR1 and CDR2 (germline): DFQATT, SNEGSKA (reference sequence). V was shortened by 4 bases and J by 2 bases, with 16 bases between the two germline ends. The CDR3 totals 15 residues. This CDR3 is CSAIRPGGPTDTQYF. The CDR3 nucleotides are TGCAGTGCTATACGTCCAGGGGGGCCCACAGATACGCAGTATTTT.

The genes are TRBV5-1 and TRBJ2-3; 9 nucleotides agree with TRBD1. This CDR3 is 16 amino acids long. V dropped 3 bases and J dropped 5; count of bases not matched to a gene: 10. CDR1 and CDR2 (germline): SGHRS, YFSETQ. The CDR3 nucleotides read TGCGCCAGCAGCTCCGGGGGGACAGGGAAGGGAGATACGCAGTATTTT. This encodes CASSSGGTGKGDTQYF.